This passage covers 29 T cell receptor beta chains from one sample sequenced in a study of blood T cells in healthy people across ages. The use of a sample-barcoded 5' primer and a J-beta primer mix characterized a second PCR of about 6 to 12 cycles. TCRdb processed the 5' RACE reads anew with MiXCR; each CDR3 protein has one entry. The data contain roughly 730,000 distinct CDR3 sequences, roughly three fifths of them singletons. Source material: blood. The receptors were sampled from a man aged 40-50 years in good health.

This clonotype has more than one count but fewer than ten. The rearrangement links TRBV5-1 to TRBJ2-4; D remains ambiguous. The DNA end is more similar to TRBJ2-7, so the J call may be wrong. CDR3 length: 15 residues. Germline loops: CDR1 SGHRS, CDR2 YFSETQ. CDR3 sequence reads: CASSQISSSSYEQYF. The CDR3 DNA reads as TGCGCCAGCAGCCAAATCAGCAGTAGCTCCTACGAGCAGTACTTC.

This chain links TRBV5-1 with TRBJ2-4; D not resolved. Near its end, the DNA agrees better with TRBJ2-7, so the J call may be wrong. Germline V lookup: CDR1 SGHRS, CDR2 YFSETQ. This CDR3 region has 14 residues. CDR3 amino acids: CASSFEGSYYEQYF. Written as DNA, the CDR3 is TGCGCCAGCAGCTTTGAAGGCTCCTACTACGAGCAGTACTTC.

The rearrangement uses TRBV7-2 and TRBJ2-6, with D perhaps TRBD1 (6 bases). The CDR3 has 16 residues. CDR1 is SGHTA, CDR2 FQGNSA, per germline. Trimming stripped 0 bases from V and 2 bases from J, with 8 bases between. CDR3: CASSLAAGAGANVLTF. DNA of the CDR3: TGTGCCAGCAGCTTAGCGGCAGGGGCTGGGGCCAACGTCCTGACTTTC.

The chain couples TRBV10-3 to TRBJ2-3; 13 bases fit TRBD2. The V and J ends lost 6 bases and 2 bases, in that order; junction bases with no gene match: 5. The CDR3 spans 16 residues. Per the germline V gene, CDR1 is ENHRY and CDR2 is SYGVKD. Here the CDR3 DNA reads TGTGCCATCAGGAGGACTAGCGGGAGTGCCACAGATACGCAGTATTTT. Translating it yields CAIRRTSGSATDTQYF.

There are a few counts of this clonotype. This chain joins TRBV21-1 and TRBJ1-4; the table's TRBD1 call for D was not verified on the DNA. TRBV21-1 is described as a pseudogene. The CDR3 contains 15 residues. The CDR3 DNA reads as TGTGCCAGCAGCAAAGTCCGGGGCGAGAATGAAAAACTGTTTTTT. Translating it yields CASSKVRGENEKLFF.

This clonotype was found a few times. V and J are TRBV5-1 and TRBJ2-7; the D gene is possibly TRBD2 (5 bases). Trimming pared 0 bases from V and 4 bases from J, leaving 11 bases between. CDR1 is SGHRS, CDR2 YFSETQ, per germline. CDR3 length: 14 residues. The CDR3 DNA reads as TGCGCCAGCAGCTTGGTACGGGATAAATACGAGCAGTACTTC. Translation gives CASSLVRDKYEQYF.

This clonotype has only a few counts. CDR3 sequence: CAISEEQGDRYYEQFF. For the CDR3, the DNA is TGTGCCATCAGTGAGGAACAGGGGGACCGTTATTATGAGCAGTTCTTC. This chain uses TRBV10-3 with TRBJ2-1; 8 bases are shared with TRBD1. Per the germline V gene, CDR1 is ENHRY and CDR2 is SYGVKD. There are 16 residues in the CDR3. The V and J ends lost 2 bases and 8 bases, in that order; junction bases with no gene match: 11.

The chain links TRBV11-2 to TRBJ2-6; D possibly corresponds to TRBD1 (6 bases). The germline gives CDR1 SGHAT, CDR2 FQNNGV. This CDR3 is built from 18 residues. The V end was cut by 4 bases, the J end by 2 bases, with 18 bases between. Here the CDR3 reads CASSYYRDTGPGANVLTF. The DNA for the CDR3 is TGTGCCAGCAGCTATTACCGGGACACCGGCCCTGGGGCCAACGTCCTGACTTTC.

V gene TRBV11-2 combines with J gene TRBJ1-2; D remains ambiguous. CDR3 size: 13 residues. V lost 0 bases, J lost 8 bases, and 10 bases lay in between. CDR1 SGHAT and CDR2 FQNNGV come from the germline V gene. Here the CDR3 DNA reads TGTGCCAGCAGCTTAGAGAGATTTCTAGGCTACACCTTC. It codes for CASSLERFLGYTF.

The chain has TRBV29-1 and TRBJ1-1, with 12 bases matching TRBD1. Germline CDR1 reads SQVTM; CDR2 reads ANQGSEA. Unmatched junction bases numbered 3, after V lost 6 bases and J lost 1 base. This CDR3 region has 14 residues. CDR3 sequence: CSVGQGAGNTEAFF. The DNA for the CDR3 is TGCAGCGTGGGACAGGGGGCTGGGAACACTGAAGCTTTCTTT.

This rearrangement joins TRBV27 to TRBJ1-6; 7 bases are a match to TRBD1. This CDR3 spans 15 amino acids. Germline CDR1 and CDR2: MNHEY and SMNVEV (reference sequence). The V segment lost 4 bases and the J segment 9 bases; nucleotides outside the gene matches: 9. The CDR3 DNA is TGTGCCAGCAGTTCAAATCCAGGGGGAGGTTCACCCCTCCACTTT. Amino acids: CASSSNPGGGSPLHF.

The V gene is TRBV27, the J gene TRBJ2-7; 8 bases agree with TRBD1. The germline V gene encodes CDR1 MNHEY and CDR2 SMNVEV (reference sequence). V shed 5 bases, J shed 3 bases, and the junction held 9 bases outside the gene matches. The CDR3 sequence is 15 residues long. The CDR3 DNA reads TGTGCCAGCAGTCCAATCGGACAGGGCGTCTACGAGCAGTACTTC. This translates into CASSPIGQGVYEQYF.

This clonotype was seen more than once but under ten times. This rearrangement joins TRBV7-6 to TRBJ2-1; D perhaps matches TRBD1 (5 bases). Trimming removed 7 bases at V and 3 bases at J, with 16 bases between. The germline gives CDR1 SGHVS, CDR2 FNYEAQ. This CDR3 region has 15 residues. In DNA form, the CDR3 reads TGTGCCAGCACTGACAGCCCCAATCTCTACAATGAGCAGTTCTTC. This gives the protein CASTDSPNLYNEQFF.

This clonotype was seen a single time. The chain links TRBV7-2 to TRBJ2-5; a possible D gene is TRBD1 (7 bases). This CDR3 has 14 amino acids. Germline CDR1 is SGHTA and CDR2 is FQGNSA. V was clipped by 5 bases and J by 4 bases, with 14 bases between them. The CDR3 region is CASSAQGGPETQYF. CDR3 nucleotide sequence: TGTGCCAGCAGCGCCCAGGGGGGACCAGAGACCCAGTACTTC.

Remarks on this clonotype: A much larger clone sits a single nucleotide away, making a read error possible. The chain is built from TRBV7-8 and TRBJ2-1; the D is unclear. The CDR3 extends over 15 amino acids. From germline, CDR1 is SGHVS and CDR2 FQNEAQ. The germline V and J ends were trimmed by 5 bases and 10 bases, with 21 bases remaining between them. The CDR3 sequence is CASSGSETSYYEQFF. DNA of the CDR3: TGTGCCAGCAGCGGAAGCGAGACAAGCTATTACGAGCAGTTCTTC.

The genes are TRBV28 and TRBJ1-5; 7 nucleotides line up with TRBD1. With 6 bases clipped from V and 13 bases from J, the junction kept 9 bases outside the gene matches. CDR1 is MDHEN, CDR2 SYDVKM, per germline. This CDR3 is built from 12 residues. The CDR3 protein is CASSLTGTRQHF. Here the CDR3 DNA reads TGTGCCAGCAGCCTGACAGGGACTAGACAGCATTTT.

This clonotype was detected only a few times. The chain combines TRBV20-1 with TRBJ2-7; TRBD2 matches at 15 bases. J gave up 6 bases and V 5 bases, and 2 bases lay outside the gene matches. This CDR3 has 13 amino acids. The germline gives CDR1 DFQATT, CDR2 SNEGSKA (reference sequence). CDR3 nucleotide sequence: TGCAGTGCTGGGACTAGCGGGAGGATCGAGCAGTACTTC. Protein sequence: CSAGTSGRIEQYF.

The genes are TRBV11-2 and TRBJ2-5; 9 bases line up with TRBD2. V gave up 7 bases and J gave up 5 bases; unmatched junction bases: 8. The CDR3 has 14 residues. From germline, CDR1 is SGHAT and CDR2 FQNNGV. CDR3 coding DNA: TGTGCCAGCACCCCGGGACTAGCTGAGGAGACCCAGTACTTC. Translating it yields CASTPGLAEETQYF.

This clonotype came up a few times. The chain uses TRBV7-9 and TRBJ2-3, with 9 bases lining up with TRBD2. Germline V lookup: CDR1 SEHNR, CDR2 FQNEAQ (reference sequence). CDR3 length equals 15 residues. V shed 5 bases and J 6 bases; nucleotides not matched to a gene: 9. Here the CDR3 reads CASSQGVAGADTQYF. CDR3 coding DNA: TGTGCCAGCAGCCAAGGGGTAGCGGGAGCGGATACGCAGTATTTT.

This clonotype was picked up a small number of times. The chain has TRBV9 and TRBJ2-7, with 9 bases that match TRBD1. CDR3 length: 15 amino acids. V trimming: 4 bases; J trimming: 3 bases; junction bases outside the gene matches: 8. Germline CDR1 reads SGDLS; CDR2 reads YYNGEE. CDR3: CASSIRTGANYEQYF. CDR3 DNA: TGTGCCAGCAGCATACGGACAGGGGCGAACTACGAGCAGTACTTC.

This chain links TRBV12-3 or TRBV12-4 with TRBJ2-7, with no clear D. Trimming pared 4 bases from V and 7 bases from J, leaving 14 bases between. The CDR3 length is 13 residues. CDR3 sequence: CASSYNLNNEQYF. The CDR3 DNA reads as TGTGCCAGCAGTTATAACCTAAACAATGAGCAGTACTTC.

In its sample, this clonotype was seen a few times. The rearrangement uses TRBV2 and TRBJ2-3; D ambiguous. V gave up 5 bases and J gave up 1 base, with 13 bases separating them. The CDR3 contains 15 residues. Germline V gene lookup returns CDR1 SNHLY and CDR2 FYNNEI. The CDR3 reads CASSPDIKRTDTQYF. The CDR3 DNA reads as TGTGCCAGCAGTCCAGATATTAAGCGCACAGATACGCAGTATTTT.

This clonotype was picked up one time. This chain uses TRBV14 with TRBJ2-4; the D gene is possibly TRBD1 (6 bases). V lost 3 bases, J lost 6 bases, and 12 bases lay in between. CDR3 length: 14 residues. The germline V gene has CDR1 SGHDN and CDR2 FVKESK. The CDR3 loop reads CASSHTGLRNIQYF. The CDR3 DNA reads as TGTGCCAGCAGCCATACAGGGTTGAGAAACATTCAGTACTTC. The entire variable domain, with the rest obtained from reference TRBV14 and TRBJ2-4, is as follows: EAGVTQFPSHSVIEKGQTVTLRCDPISGHDNLYWYRRVMGKEIKFLLHFVKESKQDESGMPNNRFLAERTGGTYSTLKVQPAELEDSGVYFCASSHTGLRNIQYFGAGTRLSVL.

In its sample, this clonotype was seen a few times. V usage is TRBV29-1 and J usage is TRBJ2-5; D unclear. This CDR3 has 12 amino acids. Germline loops: CDR1 SQVTM, CDR2 ANQGSEA. The V end was cut by 1 base, the J end by 7 bases, with 10 bases between. The CDR3 is CSVEGGEWTQYF. DNA for the CDR3: TGCAGCGTTGAAGGGGGTGAATGGACCCAGTACTTC. Based on the CDR3 plus reference TRBV29-1 and TRBJ2-5, the full variable domain is SAVISQKPSRDICQRGTSLTIQCQVDSQVTMMFWYRQQPGQSLTLIATANQGSEATYESGFVIDKFPISRPNLTFSTLTVSNMSPEDSSIYLCSVEGGEWTQYFGPGTRLLVL.

V usage is TRBV27 and J usage is TRBJ1-2; D possibly corresponds to TRBD1 (5 bases). CDR3 length equals 17 residues. CDR1 and CDR2 (germline): MNHEY, SMNVEV (reference sequence). V lost 5 bases and J lost 5, with 24 bases in between. The CDR3 loop reads CASSQAHLGQEPYGYTF. Here the CDR3 DNA reads TGTGCCAGCAGTCAGGCCCACTTGGGGCAGGAACCTTATGGCTACACCTTC.

The CDR3: CAISEVVAQTLSTDTQYF. The CDR3 DNA follows: TGTGCCATCAGTGAGGTCGTGGCGCAAACCCTTAGCACAGATACGCAGTATTTT. This rearrangement joins TRBV10-3 to TRBJ2-3; no reliable D call. V lost 2 bases and J lost 0, with 18 bases in between. Per the germline V gene, CDR1 is ENHRY and CDR2 is SYGVKD. The CDR3 has 18 residues.

The V and J genes are TRBV7-2 and TRBJ1-4; D may be TRBD1 (6 bases). This CDR3 comprises 15 residues. The ends were cut back, 2 bases at V and 4 bases at J, with 11 bases in the middle. The germline gives CDR1 SGHTA, CDR2 FQGNSA. The CDR3 reads CASSLMRTVNEKLFF. CDR3 coding DNA: TGTGCCAGCAGCTTAATGAGGACAGTTAATGAAAAACTGTTTTTT.

The V gene is TRBV13, the J gene TRBJ2-7, with D perhaps matching TRBD2 (6 bases). Germline values: CDR1 PRHDT, CDR2 FYEKMQ (reference sequence). Deletions cut 1 base from V and 2 bases from J, with 18 bases between. This CDR3 contains 17 residues. For the CDR3, the DNA is TGTGCCAGCAGCTTAGAGGGTTGGGGGACTGGGGCCTACGAGCAGTACTTC. This translates into CASSLEGWGTGAYEQYF.

The V call is TRBV7-7, the J call TRBJ2-5, with 9 bases lining up with TRBD1. After removal of 5 bases from V and 8 bases from J, the junction contained 12 bases not matched to a gene. This CDR3 contains 15 residues. Germline V gene data show CDR1 as SSHAT and CDR2 as FNYEAQ (reference sequence). CDR3 sequence: CASSTGTGKRETQYF. DNA of the CDR3: TGTGCCAGCAGCACCGGGACAGGGAAGAGAGAAACCCAGTACTTC.